These 21 T cell receptor beta chains came from one sample sequenced in a study of cytomegalovirus exposure and HLA in healthy donors. The PCR employed 60 Vbeta primers together with 13 Jbeta primers. Repertoires were generated with immunoSEQ multiplex PCR, while TCRdb's copy carries only in-frame clones and drops some. The sample consists of 200,000 to 250,000 clones, around 73% of them appearing once. The sequencing sample was made of PBMCs. The receptor source for this set is a male donor in good health and CMV-seronegative.

The chain recombines TRBV6-5 with TRBJ1-1; no clear D gene. The CDR3 length is 12 residues. Germline V gene sequence: CDR1 MNHEY, CDR2 SVGAGI. V was trimmed by 4 bases and J by 11 bases, leaving 14 bases between them. The CDR3 region is CASSSWGARAFF. The CDR3 coding sequence is TGTGCCAGCAGTTCCTGGGGAGCAAGGGCTTTCTTT.

The V call is TRBV10-3, the J call TRBJ2-1, with 13 bases matching TRBD2. CDR3 length equals 15 residues. Germline CDR1 is ENHRY and CDR2 is SYGVKD. With 2 bases clipped from V and 7 bases from J, the junction kept 2 bases outside the gene matches. CDR3 nucleotide sequence: TGTGCCATCAGTGAGAGGGGACTAGCGGGAAATGAGCAGTTCTTC. Encoded protein: CAISERGLAGNEQFF.

The chain carries TRBV28 and TRBJ1-1, with 7 bases lining up with TRBD1. V lost 6 bases and J lost 1; bases outside the gene matches: 23. Germline V CDR1 and CDR2: MDHEN, SYDVKM. This CDR3 spans 20 amino acids. CDR3 DNA: TGTGCCAGCAGCTACTATTTCCCCCAGACAGGGATGAGGGGGAACACTGAAGCTTTCTTT. The encoded protein is CASSYYFPQTGMRGNTEAFF.

V and J are TRBV6-5 and TRBJ2-7, with 10 bases fitting TRBD2. Germline CDR1 is MNHEY and CDR2 is SVGAGI. The CDR3 has 14 residues. V lost 7 bases and J lost 7; bases outside the gene matches: 10. The DNA for the CDR3 is TGTGCCAGCACCGCCGGGACTAGCGAGGGTGAGCAGTACTTC. This sequence encodes CASTAGTSEGEQYF.

The gene calls are TRBV7-2 and TRBJ1-1; 10 nucleotides agree with TRBD1. There are 15 residues in the CDR3. Looked up from germline, CDR1 is SGHTA and CDR2 is FQGNSA. Trimming removed 5 bases from V and 6 bases from J; junction bases left unmatched: 9. The CDR3 DNA reads as TGTGCCAGCAGCCCCCTGGACAGGGGGGTCGCTGAAGCTTTCTTT. Encoded protein: CASSPLDRGVAEAFF.

The chain couples TRBV9 to TRBJ2-7; 7 nucleotides match TRBD1. The CDR3 length is 15 residues. Germline values: CDR1 SGDLS, CDR2 YYNGEE. With 3 bases clipped from V and 2 bases from J, the junction kept 8 bases outside the gene matches. CDR3 loop: CASSGRTGVAYEQYF. The CDR3 DNA sequence: TGTGCCAGCAGCGGACGAACAGGGGTGGCCTACGAGCAGTACTTC.

In regard to this clone: Other nucleotide sequences from this sample produce the same CDR3. This chain connects TRBV5-6 to TRBJ2-3; 11 nucleotides match TRBD2. The CDR3 has 15 residues. Trimming took 0 bases from V and 3 from J; bases not matched to a gene: 0. Per the germline V gene, CDR1 is SGHDT and CDR2 is YYEEEE. The CDR3 nucleotides read TGTGCCAGCAGCTTGGCTAGCGGGAGGACAGATACGCAGTATTTT. Residues: CASSLASGRTDTQYF.

This clone came up once. V is TRBV5-5 and J is TRBJ1-2, with 11 nucleotides matching TRBD1. The length of the CDR3 is 15 residues. Unmatched junction bases numbered 5, after V lost 3 bases and J lost 4 bases. Germline CDR1 and CDR2: SGHKS and YYEKEE (reference sequence). CDR3 DNA sequence: TGTGCCAGCAGCTGGGGGACAGGGGGGATCTATGGCTACACCTTC. Protein product: CASSWGTGGIYGYTF.

This chain connects TRBV5-1 to TRBJ2-5; D remains ambiguous. This CDR3 is built from 13 residues. The V gene's germline CDR1 is SGHRS and CDR2 YFSETQ. Trimming removed 0 bases from V and 5 bases from J, with 8 bases in between. The CDR3 coding sequence is TGCGCCAGCAGCTTGGCCCAACGGGAGACCCAGTACTTC. Encoded protein: CASSLAQRETQYF.

The V gene is TRBV6-1, the J gene TRBJ1-5; D is uncertain. There are 13 residues in the CDR3. CDR1 is MNHNS, CDR2 SASEGT, per germline. V lost 4 bases and J 5 bases, leaving 9 bases between the germline ends. DNA for the CDR3: TGTGCCAGCAGTGTTAGTGGGCATCAGCCCCAGCATTTT. Residues: CASSVSGHQPQHF.

This clone was counted a single time. The V and J genes are TRBV9 and TRBJ2-6; D is perhaps TRBD1 (5 bases). V lost 3 bases and J lost 4, with 17 bases in between. The germline V gene encodes CDR1 SGDLS and CDR2 YYNGEE. This CDR3 contains 17 residues. In nucleotides, the CDR3 is TGTGCCAGCAGCGAGACAGTTACCTTGGGAGGGGCCAACGTCCTGACTTTC. Translation: CASSETVTLGGANVLTF. The variable domain in full, completed from reference TRBV9 and TRBJ2-6, reads DSGVTQTPKHLITATGQRVTLRCSPRSGDLSVYWYQQSLDQGLQFLIQYYNGEERAKGNILERFSAQQFPDLHSELNLSSLELGDSALYFCASSETVTLGGANVLTFGAGSRLTVL.

J is TRBJ2-7 and V is TRBV7-3; perhaps TRBD1 as D (6 bases). Germline V gene sequence: CDR1 SGHTA, CDR2 FQGTGA. V shed 0 bases and J shed 4 bases, with 22 bases lying between them. This CDR3 is built from 18 residues. The CDR3 is CASSLTVVGAGDRYEQYF. The CDR3 coding sequence is TGTGCCAGCAGCTTAACAGTGGTAGGGGCAGGGGATCGGTACGAGCAGTACTTC.

This clone has more than one count but fewer than ten. This rearrangement joins TRBV29-1 to TRBJ1-2; 9 bases are a match to TRBD1. CDR1 is SQVTM, CDR2 ANQGSEA, per germline. The CDR3 loop spans 15 amino acids. With V trimmed by 6 bases and J by 5 bases, 13 bases remained unmatched. The CDR3 spells CSVLSEDRGYYGYTF. CDR3 bases: TGCAGCGTCCTCTCTGAGGACAGGGGTTATTATGGCTACACCTTC.

This chain uses TRBV6-1 with TRBJ2-4; tentative D call: TRBD1 (6 bases). The CDR3 contains 16 residues. Germline assignment: CDR1 MNHNS and CDR2 SASEGT. V shed 3 bases and J shed 0 bases, with 12 bases lying between them. The CDR3: CASSDPGQLAKNIQYF. CDR3 in DNA: TGTGCCAGCAGTGACCCCGGACAGCTAGCCAAAAACATTCAGTACTTC.

The chain has TRBV11-2 and TRBJ1-2, with 12 bases matching TRBD1. Germline values: CDR1 SGHAT, CDR2 FQNNGV. The ends lost 1 base at V and 1 base at J; junction bases unmatched: 10. This CDR3 spans 19 amino acids. The CDR3 sequence is CASSLVLGQGAPFNYGYTF. CDR3 bases: TGTGCCAGCAGCTTAGTTCTGGGACAGGGGGCCCCGTTTAACTATGGCTACACCTTC.

Regarding this clone: The same CDR3 arises from other DNA sequences in this sample as well. The chain employs TRBV5-1 and TRBJ2-7; 7 bases map to TRBD2. The J segment lost 3 bases and the V segment lost 0 bases, leaving 3 bases of the junction unmatched. The CDR3 consists of 14 residues. Germline V lookup: CDR1 SGHRS, CDR2 YFSETQ. In DNA, the CDR3 is TGCGCCAGCAGCTTGGGGCTAGCGGTCTACGAGCAGTACTTC. It encodes CASSLGLAVYEQYF.

The chain combines TRBV7-3 with TRBJ2-1, with D maybe TRBD2 (7 bases). This CDR3 is 16 amino acids long. With 5 bases removed from V and 1 base from J, the gap between germline ends came to 15 bases. CDR1 is SGHTA and CDR2 is FQGTGA in the germline V gene. Written as DNA, the CDR3 is TGTGCCAGCAGCCCGGAGGGGGGGGGTTCCTACAATGAGCAGTTCTTC. It translates to CASSPEGGGSYNEQFF. Using reference TRBV7-3 and TRBJ2-1 for the parts outside the CDR3, the full variable domain is GAGVSQTPSNKVTEKGKYVELRCDPISGHTALYWYRQSLGQGPEFLIYFQGTGAADDSGLPNDRFFAVRPEGSVSTLKIQRTERGDSAVYLCASSPEGGGSYNEQFFGPGTRLTVL.

CDR3 bases: TGTGCCAGCAGTGCGGTCTCCTACGAGCAGTACTTC. This encodes CASSAVSYEQYF. The V call is TRBV6-6, the J call TRBJ2-7; D remains unclear. This CDR3 region has 12 residues. The germline CDR1 and CDR2 sequences are MNHNY and SVGAGI (reference sequence). The germline V and J ends were trimmed by 5 bases and 0 bases, with 5 bases remaining between them.

The chain carries TRBV18 and TRBJ2-2; possibly TRBD2 for D (6 bases). CDR3 length: 15 amino acids. Trimming removed 4 bases at V and 1 base at J, with 10 bases between. Germline CDR1 KGHSH, CDR2 LQKENI. As DNA, the CDR3 is TGTGCCAGCTCACGGGGCGGGGAGAACACCGGGGAGCTGTTTTTT. It yields the protein CASSRGGENTGELFF.

The chain uses TRBV5-8 and TRBJ2-1; TRBD2 agrees at 12 bases. V lost 4 bases, J lost 7 bases, and 9 bases stayed unmatched. CDR1 is SGHTS, CDR2 YDEGEE, per germline. CDR3 length: 16 residues. The CDR3 sequence: CASSGGLAGSLNEQFF. In DNA form, the CDR3 reads TGTGCCAGCAGCGGGGGACTAGCGGGCTCCTTAAATGAGCAGTTCTTC.

This chain uses TRBV4-1 with TRBJ2-7, with 7 bases identical to TRBD2. Trimming took 3 bases from V and 3 from J; bases not matched to a gene: 11. This CDR3 has 16 amino acids. CDR1 is MGHRA and CDR2 is YSYEKL in the germline V gene. This CDR3 is CASSQGGGEGLYEQYF. In DNA form, the CDR3 reads TGCGCCAGCAGCCAGGGGGGGGGAGAGGGGCTCTACGAGCAGTACTTC.